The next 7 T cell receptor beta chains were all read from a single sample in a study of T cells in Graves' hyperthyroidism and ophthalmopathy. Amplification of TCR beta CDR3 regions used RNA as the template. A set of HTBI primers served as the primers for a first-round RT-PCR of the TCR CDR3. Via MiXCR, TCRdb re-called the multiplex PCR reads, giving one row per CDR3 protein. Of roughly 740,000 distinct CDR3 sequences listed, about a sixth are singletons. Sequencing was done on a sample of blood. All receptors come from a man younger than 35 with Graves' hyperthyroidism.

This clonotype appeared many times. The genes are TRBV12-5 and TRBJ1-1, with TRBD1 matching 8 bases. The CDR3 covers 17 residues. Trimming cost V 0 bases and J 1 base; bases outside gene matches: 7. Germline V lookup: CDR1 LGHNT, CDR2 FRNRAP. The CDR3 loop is CASGLVLTGGTNTEAFF. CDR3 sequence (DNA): TGTGCTAGTGGTTTGGTCCTTACAGGGGGTACGAACACTGAAGCTTTCTTT.

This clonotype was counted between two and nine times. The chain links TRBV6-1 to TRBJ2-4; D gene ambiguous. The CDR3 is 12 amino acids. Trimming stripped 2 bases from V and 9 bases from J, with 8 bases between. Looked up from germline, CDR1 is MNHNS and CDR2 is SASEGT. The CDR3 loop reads CASSESRRIQYF. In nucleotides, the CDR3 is TGTGCCAGCAGTGAAAGTCGGCGCATTCAGTACTTC.

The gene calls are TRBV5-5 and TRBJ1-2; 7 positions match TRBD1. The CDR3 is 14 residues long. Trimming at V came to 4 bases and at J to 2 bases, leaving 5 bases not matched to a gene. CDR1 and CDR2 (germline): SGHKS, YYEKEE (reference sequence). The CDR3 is CASSAPGQNYGYTF. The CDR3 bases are TGTGCCAGCAGCGCCCCGGGACAGAACTATGGCTACACCTTC. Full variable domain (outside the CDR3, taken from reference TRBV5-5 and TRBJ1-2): DAGVTQSPTHLIKTRGQQVTLRCSPISGHKSVSWYQQVLGQGPQFIFQYYEKEERGRGNFPDRFSARQFPNYSSELNVNALLLGDSALYLCASSAPGQNYGYTFGSGTRLTVV.

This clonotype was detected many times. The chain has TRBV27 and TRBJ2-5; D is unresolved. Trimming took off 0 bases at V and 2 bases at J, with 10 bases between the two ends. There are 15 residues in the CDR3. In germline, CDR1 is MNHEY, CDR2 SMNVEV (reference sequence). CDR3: CASSLSRPGQETQYF. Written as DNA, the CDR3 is TGTGCCAGCAGTTTATCGAGACCTGGGCAAGAGACCCAGTACTTC.

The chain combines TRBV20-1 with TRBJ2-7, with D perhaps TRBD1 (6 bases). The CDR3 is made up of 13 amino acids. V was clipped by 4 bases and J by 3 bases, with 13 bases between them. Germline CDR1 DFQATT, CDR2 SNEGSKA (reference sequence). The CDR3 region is CSANRVIGYEQYF. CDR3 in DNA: TGCAGTGCTAACAGGGTAATAGGCTACGAGCAGTACTTC.

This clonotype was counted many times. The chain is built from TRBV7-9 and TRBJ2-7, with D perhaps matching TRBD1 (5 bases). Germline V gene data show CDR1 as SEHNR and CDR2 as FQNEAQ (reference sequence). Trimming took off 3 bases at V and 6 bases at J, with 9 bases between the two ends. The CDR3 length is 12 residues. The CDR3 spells CASSFPGFEQYF. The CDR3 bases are TGTGCCAGCAGCTTCCCAGGGTTCGAGCAGTACTTC.

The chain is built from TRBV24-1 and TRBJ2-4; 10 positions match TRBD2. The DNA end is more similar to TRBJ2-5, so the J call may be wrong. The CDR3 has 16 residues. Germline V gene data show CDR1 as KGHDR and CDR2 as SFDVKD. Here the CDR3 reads CATSEYGPAGGETQYF. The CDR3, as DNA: TGTGCCACCAGTGAATATGGACCAGCGGGAGGGGAGACCCAGTACTTC.